Below, 9 T cell receptor beta chains from the same sample are listed, as sequenced in a study of blood T cell repertoires in COVID-19. Produced via immunoSEQ multiplex PCR; TCRdb's table is partial and in-frame only. The data contain a few hundred thousand clones, approximately 87% of them singletons. The source material was peripheral blood. The receptors shown here come from a man in his 60s with acute or convalescent COVID-19.

The CDR3 DNA sequence: TGCGCCAGCAGCTTTGGGACTAGCGGGAACGAGCAGTACTTC. This codes for CASSFGTSGNEQYF. The chain carries TRBV4-1 and TRBJ2-7; 13 bases line up with TRBD2. CDR1 is MGHRA, CDR2 YSYEKL, per germline. This CDR3 comprises 14 residues. The junction had 3 bases not matched to a gene; V was cut back by 5 bases and J by 5 bases.

The rearrangement joins TRBV7-2 to TRBJ2-7, with TRBD2 identical over 10 bases. V was pared by 5 bases and J by 2 bases, with 3 bases of the junction left unmatched. CDR1 SGHTA and CDR2 FQGNSA come from the germline V gene. This CDR3 has 14 residues. The CDR3, as DNA: TGTGCCAGCAGCCAACTAGCGGGGACCTACGAGCAGTACTTC. Protein sequence: CASSQLAGTYEQYF.

The rearrangement uses TRBV12-3 or TRBV12-4 and TRBJ1-2; a possible D gene is TRBD1 (6 bases). V gave up 5 bases and J gave up 6 bases, with 13 bases separating them. CDR3 size: 13 residues. The CDR3 nucleotides read TGTGCCAGCAGTGCGACAGGTTCGGATGGCTACACCTTC. Translating gives CASSATGSDGYTF.

This chain uses TRBV5-6 with TRBJ1-6, with TRBD1 identical over 8 bases. The CDR3 is 16 residues long. V lost 0 bases and J lost 7; bases outside the gene matches: 6. Per germline, CDR1 SGHDT and CDR2 YYEEEE. CDR3 bases: TGTGCCAGCAGCTTGGATGGGACAGGCACAAATTCACCCCTCCACTTT. It specifies CASSLDGTGTNSPLHF.

The V gene is TRBV5-1, the J gene TRBJ2-3; 8 bases fit TRBD1. Trimming cost V 2 bases and J 4 bases; bases outside gene matches: 12. In germline, CDR1 is SGHRS, CDR2 YFSETQ. This CDR3 is 17 amino acids long. The CDR3 protein is CASSFLRQGAGADTQYF. In DNA form, the CDR3 reads TGCGCCAGCAGCTTCCTAAGGCAGGGGGCAGGGGCAGATACGCAGTATTTT.

V and J are TRBV7-9 and TRBJ1-4, with TRBD1 matching over 10 bases. Germline CDR1 SEHNR, CDR2 FQNEAQ (reference sequence). V lost 5 bases, J lost 9 bases, and 6 bases stayed unmatched. This CDR3 is built from 14 residues. CDR3 protein: CASSLGTGAQKLFF. CDR3 in DNA: TGTGCCAGCAGCCTCGGGACAGGGGCGCAAAAACTGTTTTTT. Filled out from reference TRBV7-9 and TRBJ1-4, the complete variable domain reads DTGVSQNPRHKITKRGQNVTFRCDPISEHNRLYWYRQTLGQGPEFLTYFQNEAQLEKSRLLSDRFSAERPKGSFSTLEIQRTEQGDSAMYLCASSLGTGAQKLFFGSGTQLSVL.

The V and J genes are TRBV7-2 and TRBJ1-2, with D hard to call. This CDR3 region has 14 residues. Germline V gene lookup returns CDR1 SGHTA and CDR2 FQGNSA. The V end was cut by 1 base, the J end by 6 bases, with 12 bases between. The CDR3 bases are TGTGCCAGCAGCTTAGGCGGTGAGGTGGATGGCTACACCTTC. The encoded protein is CASSLGGEVDGYTF.

This chain links TRBV11-2 with TRBJ2-1; the D is unclear. The CDR3 consists of 14 residues. Trimming cost V 3 bases and J 10 bases, with 16 bases left between them. Germline CDR1 reads SGHAT; CDR2 reads FQNNGV. CDR3 in amino acids: CASSFGPGPREQFF. CDR3 coding DNA: TGTGCCAGCAGCTTTGGGCCCGGCCCTCGAGAGCAGTTCTTC.

This chain joins TRBV7-9 and TRBJ2-2; 7 positions match TRBD1. The CDR3 runs 15 residues. The trim removed 11 bases at V and 2 bases at J, leaving 11 bases unmatched. Germline-derived CDR1 and CDR2 are SEHNR and FQNEAQ (reference sequence). This CDR3 is CAGLMGTANTGELFF. Here the CDR3 DNA reads TGTGCCGGATTAATGGGGACAGCTAACACCGGGGAGCTGTTTTTT.